These 5 T cell receptor beta chains came from one sample sequenced in a study of T-cell memory formation after mild COVID-19. One entry per CDR3 protein results from TCRdb running MiXCR on the 5' RACE reads. This table holds about 470,000 distinct CDR3 sequences, approximately 23% found once. The source material was PBMCs or a T cell subset sorted from them (not recorded which). Receptor source: an adult woman who had mild COVID-19 (a few samples of this study predate the infection). Cell type and time point are not known.

This clonotype appeared a few times. The chain employs TRBV9 and TRBJ2-1; TRBD2 matches 13 bases. V lost 4 bases, J lost 0 bases, and 1 base stayed unmatched. The CDR3 is 16 residues long. Germline CDR1 SGDLS, CDR2 YYNGEE. DNA of the CDR3: TGTGCCAGCAGCCGGACTAGCGGGAGCTCCTACAATGAGCAGTTCTTC. Translation: CASSRTSGSSYNEQFF.

This rearrangement joins TRBV6-2 or TRBV6-3 to TRBJ2-1; TRBD2 matches 10 bases. Unmatched junction bases numbered 20, after V lost 6 bases and J lost 0 bases. CDR1 is MNHEY and CDR2 is SVGEGT in the germline V gene. The CDR3 runs 21 residues. CDR3 DNA sequence: TGTGCCAGCAGGGCTCTCGGGAGGAGAGCGGGAGGGACAAGCTCCTACAATGAGCAGTTCTTC. Encoded protein: CASRALGRRAGGTSSYNEQFF.

This clonotype was found many times. V and J are TRBV19 and TRBJ1-2, with a weak D call TRBD1 (5 bases). The CDR3 is made up of 12 amino acids. Trimming removed 6 bases from V and 8 bases from J, with 13 bases in between. Germline CDR1 LNHDA, CDR2 SQIVND (reference sequence). CDR3 nucleotide sequence: TGTGCCAGTAGCCCAGCGGGGGACGGCTACACCTTC. This sequence encodes CASSPAGDGYTF.

The chain carries TRBV4-1 and TRBJ1-2; D is unclear. Trimming removed 1 base from V and 4 bases from J, with 13 bases in between. Germline loops: CDR1 MGHRA, CDR2 YSYEKL. The CDR3 length is 15 residues. CDR3 coding DNA: TGCGCCAGCAGCCAAGTAACGCCGAGTGGCTATGGCTACACCTTC. It translates to CASSQVTPSGYGYTF.

There are a few counts of this clonotype. The CDR3 nucleotides are TGCAGTGCTAGAGATGCGGACCGACCCTTTAGTGATGAGCAGTTCTTC. Encoded protein: CSARDADRPFSDEQFF. The chain combines TRBV20-1 with TRBJ2-1; D is uncertain. V was trimmed by 0 bases and J by 8 bases, leaving 20 bases between them. The CDR3 totals 16 residues. Germline loops: CDR1 DFQATT, CDR2 SNEGSKA (reference sequence).